A selection of T cell receptor delta chains follows, all from one sample in a study of gammadelta T cells in human blood. TCRdb re-analyzed the RT-PCR reads via CATT. The sample has roughly 1,100 delta-chain clones, about 1.7% seen once. Source material: non-Vgamma9Vdelta2 gamma-delta T cells from adult blood. The receptors stem from a human donor. CDR3s include the opening cysteine and the closing phenylalanine or tryptophan. The order of the fields is J gene, V gene, D gene, clone size, CDR3 protein, CDR3 DNA. D genes are given only for firm matches. The size entry gives once, few or many counts, or a class when the clone is expanded.

TRDJ1 TRDV1 . large CALGSPSYVSGGYTDKLIF TGTGCTCTTGGGAGCCCTTCCTACGTGTCTGGGGGATACACCGATAAACTCATCTTT
TRDJ1 TRDV1 TRDD3 large CALGEAGWGIRKYTDKLIF TGTGCTCTTGGGGAAGCCGGATGGGGGATACGCAAGTACACCGATAAACTCATCTTT
TRDJ1 TRDV2 TRDD3 large CACETRTQFAHGGFKPVCTGKLIF TGTGCCTGTGAGACACGAACCCAGTTTGCCCATGGGGGATTCAAACCCGTCTGCACCGGTAAACTCATCTTT
TRDJ1 TRDV1 . medium-sized CALGELRDPFRDDKLIF TGTGCTCTTGGGGAACTTCGGGATCCCTTCCGGGACGATAAACTCATCTTT
TRDJ1 TRAV29/DV5 TRDD3 medium-sized CAASSCGGGDGEGIRYTDKLIF TGTGCAGCAAGCTCCTGTGGGGGAGGGGATGGGGAGGGGATCCGATACACCGATAAACTCATCTTT
TRDJ1 TRDV3 TRDD3 few CAIPTEGVGDTLPGKLIF TGTGCTATCCCTACGGAGGGAGTGGGGGATACGCTTCCGGGGAAACTCATCTTT
TRDJ1 TRDV1 TRDD3 large CALGELQKDGGWSVYTDKLIF TGTGCTCTTGGGGAACTACAGAAGGATGGGGGATGGAGCGTGTACACCGATAAACTCATCTTT
TRDJ2 TRDV1 TRDD3 medium-sized CALGESRGLRTGGTNTPTLTAQLFF TGTGCTCTTGGGGAATCAAGAGGTCTGCGTACTGGGGGAACTAACACCCCTACTTTGACAGCACAACTCTTCTTT
TRDJ1 TRAV38-2/DV8 TRDD3 large CAYRSAEAPPNPKGAGGRHITDKLIF TGTGCTTATAGGAGCGCGGAGGCCCCGCCTAACCCGAAGGGTGCTGGGGGACGCCACATAACCGATAAACTCATCTTT
TRDJ1 TRDV3 . few CAFTWPSYWGGLYTDKLIF TGTGCCTTTACTTGGCCTTCCTACTGGGGGGGCCTTTACACCGATAAACTCATCTTT
TRDJ1 TRDV1 TRDD3 medium-sized CALGERVVPEGDTPWGRGTDKLIF TGTGCTCTTGGGGAACGAGTAGTCCCCGAGGGGGATACGCCATGGGGTAGAGGCACCGATAAACTCATCTTT